This TCR beta chain was captured by sequencing in a study of T-cell memory formation after mild COVID-19 (dated by TCRdb to 2020 to 2022). Some background on the complete study: TCR sequence clusters from the two donors were largely donor specific. In two donors, T-cell clones that expanded and contracted after mild COVID-19 were followed by sequencing TCRalpha and TCRbeta repertoires longitudinally. The cohort was made up of two young adult volunteers, one female and one male, who were previously healthy.

After removal of 9 bases from V and 1 base from J, the junction retains 3 bases not matched to a gene. Its CDR3 holds 13 amino acids, cysteine through phenylalanine. This entry keeps only the CDR3 DNA: 39 bases, framed from base 1. According to the germline V gene (reference sequence), CDR1 reads LNHNV and CDR2 reads YYDKDF. The study at large found these results: SARS-CoV-2 specificity of the second-wave clones peaking on day 37 was not confirmed. Some responding clones were detected in pre-infection memory, suggesting pre-existing cross-reactive memory T cells joined the SARS-CoV-2 response. From day 15 to 85, contracting clones showed balanced CD4/CD8 phenotypes, whereas a second wave of clones that expanded from day 15 to 37 leaned towards CD4+. Contracting CD4+ clones turned up mainly in the CM and EM memory subsets, whereas EMRA was where CD8+ clones were enriched. The study included only a couple of mild cases, and larger cohorts that include severe cases with pre-infection samples were judged to be necessary.

Ficoll-Paque density gradient centrifugation was used to isolate PBMCs. TCRdb shows the sequencer as Illumina NovaSeq 6000. TCRalpha and TCRbeta cDNA libraries were constructed by 5'RACE with constant-segment primers, with sample barcodes and unique molecular identifiers being introduced. Trizol reagent was used to extract RNA from every sample. Library amplification was performed in two PCR steps, and a second sample barcode and Illumina TruSeq adapters were introduced in the second step. Sequencing of libraries was performed on an Illumina NovaSeq with 2 x 150 bp paired-end reads. The authors processed their data as follows. Demultiplexing of reads and collapsing into UMI-guided consensus sequences were performed with migec v1.2.7. Using mixcr v2.1.11, UMI consensuses were aligned to TRA and TRB V and J templates and then assembled into clonotypes. A clonotype was counted as expanded or contracted only when both edgeR and NoisET called the clonotype significant, with the noise models trained on biological replicates. For edgeR calls, the thresholds were a false discovery rate-adjusted p below 0.01 and a log2 fold-change of 1. As an exploratory analysis of dynamics, max-normalized trajectories of the 1000 most abundant clonotypes were examined with PCA combined with hierarchical clustering. The CD4 or CD8 phenotype of responding clones was assigned using the separately sequenced CD4+ and CD8+ repertoires. TCRdb passed the public sequencing reads through fastp at Q25 and MiXCR, retaining productive beta sequences. Identical CDR3 protein sequences are pooled into one entry, listed with their most common genes and DNA. The V and J calls here are based on TCRdb, not the publication. The sample includes about 430,000 distinct CDR3 sequences, with 15% to 20% observed a single time. 20% to 25% of the sample belongs to the ten largest clones.

In regard to this clonotype: Its antigen is still unknown. Base qualities are not at hand, and no much larger clone is one base apart.

This receptor chain uses TRBV15 and TRBJ2-3; 8 junctional bases match TRBD2. The sample comprised PBMCs or a T cell subset sorted from them (not recorded which). This clonotype was sampled from a man aged 18-30 years who had mild COVID-19 (a few samples of this study predate the infection). The sample titles of this study are shuffled in the database, so cell type and time point are left out; the donor was told from shared clones. The CDR3 amino acid sequence is: CATKTSGTDTQYF. The DNA sequence is TGTGCCACGAAGACTAGCGGCACAGATACGCAGTATTTT. Supplemented by the reference TRBV15 and TRBJ2-3 proteins around the CDR3, the complete variable domain is DAMVIQNPRYQVTQFGKPVTLSCSQTLNHNVMYWYQQKSSQAPKLLFHYYDKDFNNEADTPDNFQSRRPNTSFCFLDIRSPGLGDTAMYLCATKTSGTDTQYFGPGTRLTVL.